Below are 29 T cell receptor beta chains sequenced from a single sample in a study of CD8 T cells in ankylosing spondylitis. Using its own MiXCR run on the 5' RACE reads, TCRdb lists one record per CDR3 protein. The sample lists some 140,000 distinct CDR3 sequences; 9.5% to 12% were seen once. Sequencing used blood, either unsorted or a sorted T cell fraction (not recorded which). Receptor source: a female donor with ankylosing spondylitis or in good health (not recorded which).

There are many counts of this clonotype. The chain carries TRBV29-1 and TRBJ1-1; D is undetermined. The V end lost 6 bases, the J end lost 1 base, and 9 bases lay between the germline ends. Looked up from germline, CDR1 is SQVTM and CDR2 is ANQGSEA. This CDR3 is 12 amino acids long. CDR3 region: CSVPSGNTEAFF. The CDR3 DNA follows: TGCAGCGTCCCCTCTGGGAACACTGAAGCTTTCTTT.

This clonotype was detected ten times or more. This chain uses TRBV12-3 or TRBV12-4 with TRBJ2-5, with D unresolved. V dropped 3 bases and J dropped 3 bases, with 8 bases sitting between them. This CDR3 is built from 13 residues. The CDR3 loop reads CASSFLDKETQYF. The CDR3 DNA is TGTGCCAGCAGTTTCCTAGACAAAGAGACCCAGTACTTC.

This clonotype was detected ten times or more. This chain uses TRBV5-1 with TRBJ1-2; TRBD1 matches 8 bases. This CDR3 has 13 amino acids. Trimming cost V 5 bases and J 3 bases; bases outside gene matches: 3. Per the germline V gene, CDR1 is SGHRS and CDR2 is YFSETQ. CDR3 protein: CASSETGDYGYTF. The CDR3 DNA follows: TGCGCCAGCAGTGAGACAGGGGACTATGGCTACACCTTC.

This clonotype has just a few counts. V gene TRBV5-1 combines with J gene TRBJ2-5; D gene unclear. Germline assignment: CDR1 SGHRS and CDR2 YFSETQ. The germline V and J ends were trimmed by 4 bases and 4 bases, with 14 bases remaining between them. The CDR3 covers 14 residues. In nucleotides, the CDR3 is TGCGCCAGCAGCCCCCCCACGGTTCGAGAGACCCAGTACTTC. This sequence encodes CASSPPTVRETQYF. Full variable domain (rest looked up from reference TRBV5-1 and TRBJ2-5): KAGVTQTPRYLIKTRGQQVTLSCSPISGHRSVSWYQQTPGQGLQFLFEYFSETQRNKGNFPGRFSGRQFSNSRSEMNVSTLELGDSALYLCASSPPTVRETQYFGPGTRLLVL.

This clonotype has at least ten counts. This rearrangement joins TRBV12-3 or TRBV12-4 to TRBJ2-1; 7 bases map to TRBD1. This CDR3 contains 14 residues. Trimming removed 6 bases from V and 7 bases from J; junction bases left unmatched: 9. CDR3 sequence reads: CASSRVAGGNEQFF. CDR3 DNA: TGTGCCAGCAGCCGAGTGGCAGGGGGAAATGAGCAGTTCTTC.

The rearrangement links TRBV29-1 to TRBJ2-7; 7 bases match TRBD2. There are 13 residues in the CDR3. J lost 7 bases, V lost 6 bases, and 12 bases had no gene match. Germline V gives CDR1 SQVTM, CDR2 ANQGSEA. The CDR3 bases are TGCAGCGTCTTGGGAGGGAGCCCCCGGGAGCAGTACTTC. Translation gives CSVLGGSPREQYF.

The V and J genes are TRBV11-2 and TRBJ2-4, with D perhaps assigned TRBD1 or TRBD2 (5 bases each). The CDR3 is made up of 18 amino acids. Germline V gene sequence: CDR1 SGHAT, CDR2 FQNNGV. V gave up 6 bases and J gave up 0 bases, with 21 bases separating them. The DNA for the CDR3 is TGTGCCAGCAGTCCGGTCGCCAGGGTCGGGATAGCCAAAAACATTCAGTACTTC. Translating it yields CASSPVARVGIAKNIQYF.

This clonotype appeared many times. This sequence joins TRBV20-1 and TRBJ1-5, with D maybe TRBD1 (5 bases). The V and J ends lost 5 bases and 0 bases respectively, with 20 bases between them. This CDR3 is built from 17 residues. Germline V CDR1 and CDR2: DFQATT, SNEGSKA (reference sequence). This CDR3 is CSAFLLSQGFSNQPQHF. The CDR3 region has the DNA TGCAGTGCTTTCCTCCTCTCTCAGGGATTTAGCAATCAGCCCCAGCATTTT.

The chain has TRBV3-1 and TRBJ1-1; perhaps TRBD1 as D (5 bases). Trimming removed 1 base at V and 6 bases at J, with 18 bases between. The CDR3 spans 16 residues. In germline, CDR1 is LGHDT, CDR2 YNNKEL (reference sequence). The CDR3 protein is CASSQGQRSMWAEAFF. CDR3 nucleotides: TGTGCCAGCAGCCAAGGACAGAGGAGCATGTGGGCTGAAGCTTTCTTT.

This clonotype was seen at least ten times. This chain uses TRBV18 with TRBJ2-7; TRBD2 aligns across 14 bases. The CDR3 runs to 18 residues. CDR1 is KGHSH, CDR2 LQKENI, per germline. V was clipped by 2 bases and J by 6 bases; unmatched bases: 12. CDR3 protein: CASSPRPGTSGSTSEQYF. The DNA for the CDR3 is TGTGCCAGCTCACCAAGACCCGGGACTAGCGGGAGCACGTCCGAGCAGTACTTC.

The chain employs TRBV20-1 and TRBJ2-7, with 8 bases identical to TRBD1. The CDR3 consists of 15 residues. Germline trimming cut 1 base from V and 3 bases from J; bases unmatched to any gene: 8. The V gene's germline CDR1 is DFQATT and CDR2 SNEGSKA (reference sequence). CDR3 sequence: CSARVSGGGGYEQYF. As DNA, the CDR3 is TGCAGTGCTAGAGTTTCAGGGGGCGGTGGCTACGAGCAGTACTTC.

In this sample, this clonotype turned up many times. The chain carries TRBV30 and TRBJ1-2; the D is unclear. Trimming took off 4 bases at V and 6 bases at J, with 3 bases between the two ends. This CDR3 region has 9 residues. From germline, CDR1 is GTSNPN and CDR2 SVGIG (reference sequence). The CDR3 region has the DNA TGTGCCTGGATGGATGGCTACACCTTC. As protein: CAWMDGYTF.

The table lists this clonotype with many counts. The chain recombines TRBV5-1 with TRBJ2-2; D ambiguous. Germline CDR1 SGHRS, CDR2 YFSETQ. CDR3 length equals 16 residues. The V end lost 4 bases, the J end lost 0 bases, and 13 bases lay between the germline ends. The CDR3 sequence: CASSRSPPANTGELFF. CDR3 sequence (DNA): TGCGCCAGCAGCCGGAGTCCTCCCGCGAACACCGGGGAGCTGTTTTTT.

By sample share, this clonotype is medium-sized (0.01 to 0.1%). The chain joins TRBV5-1 to TRBJ2-3, with unresolved D. The CDR3 totals 15 residues. The V end was cut by 3 bases, the J end by 6 bases, with 17 bases between. From germline, CDR1 is SGHRS and CDR2 YFSETQ. CDR3 nucleotides: TGCGCCAGCAGCTACCGGGCCCCGAGGATGGATACGCAGTATTTT. Translating gives CASSYRAPRMDTQYF.

This clonotype was seen only a few times. The chain couples TRBV18 to TRBJ1-1; maybe TRBD1 (6 bases). The CDR3 is made up of 13 amino acids. Per germline, CDR1 KGHSH and CDR2 LQKENI. V shed 8 bases and J shed 1 base, with 11 bases lying between them. This CDR3 reads CASVQDRNTEAFF. In nucleotides, the CDR3 is TGTGCCAGCGTCCAGGACAGGAACACTGAAGCTTTCTTT.

V usage is TRBV12-3 or TRBV12-4 and J usage is TRBJ2-2; TRBD2 aligns across 7 bases. The CDR3 consists of 12 residues. J gave up 11 bases and V 7 bases, and 7 bases lay outside the gene matches. This chain's CDR3 is CASTQWGGELFF. DNA of the CDR3: TGTGCCAGCACCCAGTGGGGGGGTGAGCTGTTTTTT.

The rearrangement uses TRBV18 and TRBJ2-7, with D hard to call. This CDR3 contains 14 residues. V lost 6 bases, J lost 0 bases, and 12 bases lay in between. Germline CDR1 KGHSH, CDR2 LQKENI. CDR3 protein: CASSPDQASYEQYF. CDR3 DNA sequence: TGTGCCAGCTCGCCGGACCAGGCCTCCTACGAGCAGTACTTC.

The table lists this clonotype with many counts. V gene TRBV6-1 combines with J gene TRBJ1-2; weak D call: TRBD1 (6 bases). This CDR3 contains 14 residues. With 5 bases removed from V and 7 bases from J, the gap between germline ends came to 17 bases. CDR1 and CDR2 from the germline V gene are MNHNS and SASEGT. As DNA, the CDR3 is TGTGCCAGCAGTCAGACACAGGGTATTGCTGGCTACACCTTC. This codes for CASSQTQGIAGYTF.

The table lists this clonotype with many counts. The chain joins TRBV5-1 to TRBJ2-5; TRBD2 matches at 9 bases. From germline, CDR1 is SGHRS and CDR2 YFSETQ. The CDR3 contains 16 residues. Trimming cost V 0 bases and J 0 bases; bases outside gene matches: 3. Here the CDR3 reads CASSLGLADYQETQYF. CDR3 DNA: TGCGCCAGCAGCTTGGGACTAGCGGATTACCAAGAGACCCAGTACTTC. The full variable domain, in which reference TRBV5-1 and TRBJ2-5 provide the parts outside the CDR3, is KAGVTQTPRYLIKTRGQQVTLSCSPISGHRSVSWYQQTPGQGLQFLFEYFSETQRNKGNFPGRFSGRQFSNSRSEMNVSTLELGDSALYLCASSLGLADYQETQYFGPGTRLLVL.

This clonotype has more than one count but fewer than ten. A read error may explain this, as a much larger clone is one base away. The gene calls are TRBV2 and TRBJ2-2; D ambiguous. Germline V CDR1 and CDR2: SNHLY, FYNNEI. The CDR3 spans 11 residues. The V end lost 4 bases, the J end lost 6 bases, and 3 bases lay between the germline ends. The DNA for the CDR3 is TGTGCCAGCAGTGGGGCCGGGGAGCTGTTTTTT. Amino acid sequence: CASSGAGELFF.

This clonotype was picked up a small number of times. This chain uses TRBV15 with TRBJ2-7; D gene unclear. Deletions cut 0 bases from V and 5 bases from J, with 8 bases between. The CDR3 is 13 amino acids. The germline V gene has CDR1 LNHNV and CDR2 YYDKDF (reference sequence). Here the CDR3 DNA reads TGTGCCACCAGCAGAGATCCGAAGAACGAGCAGTACTTC. This gives the protein CATSRDPKNEQYF. Based on the CDR3 plus reference TRBV15 and TRBJ2-7, the full variable domain is DAMVIQNPRYQVTQFGKPVTLSCSQTLNHNVMYWYQQKSSQAPKLLFHYYDKDFNNEADTPDNFQSRRPNTSFCFLDIRSPGLGDTAMYLCATSRDPKNEQYFGPGTRLTVT.

This clonotype was counted ten times or more. This rearrangement joins TRBV11-1 to TRBJ2-7; D is uncertain. Between the trimmed V and J ends, which lost 1 base and 6 bases, there was a span of 10 bases. This CDR3 has 13 residues. Germline V CDR1 and CDR2: SGHAT, FQDESV (reference sequence). The CDR3 nucleotides read TGTGCCAGCAGCTTAGGTCTCCCAGGCGAGCAGTACTTC. Its translation is CASSLGLPGEQYF.

There are many counts of this clonotype. The chain recombines TRBV20-1 with TRBJ1-4; D uncertain. The ends were cut back, 1 base at V and 7 bases at J, with 10 bases in the middle. The CDR3 consists of 13 residues. CDR1 is DFQATT, CDR2 SNEGSKA, per germline (reference sequence). This CDR3 is CSARGPGGEKLFF. Written as DNA, the CDR3 is TGCAGTGCTAGAGGCCCCGGTGGTGAAAAACTGTTTTTT.

This clonotype came up many times. The chain is built from TRBV28 and TRBJ1-4; no clear D gene. The CDR3 sequence is 11 residues long. Germline V gene sequence: CDR1 MDHEN, CDR2 SYDVKM. Deletions cut 5 bases from V and 5 bases from J, with 3 bases between. In nucleotides, the CDR3 is TGTGCCAGCAGTCGAAATGAAAAACTGTTTTTT. Its translation is CASSRNEKLFF.

The sample holds a few counts of this clonotype. The chain has TRBV9 and TRBJ2-7, with D perhaps matching TRBD1 (6 bases). V lost 0 bases to trimming and J lost 5 bases, with 9 bases between them. CDR3 length: 13 amino acids. Per the germline V gene, CDR1 is SGDLS and CDR2 is YYNGEE. The CDR3 DNA sequence: TGTGCCAGCAGCGTAGACAGGGCCGACGAGCAGTACTTC. Protein product: CASSVDRADEQYF.

This clonotype was picked up many times. V and J are TRBV4-2 and TRBJ2-7; 7 bases map to TRBD2. V lost 0 bases and J lost 12; bases outside the gene matches: 5. Germline CDR1 is LGHNA and CDR2 is YNFKEQ. This CDR3 spans 12 amino acids. Here the CDR3 DNA reads TGTGCCAGCAGCCAAGATCGGGGACTACGGTACTTC. This translates into CASSQDRGLRYF.

This clonotype was detected ten times or more. Being one base from a much bigger clone, this may be a read error. This sequence joins TRBV10-3 and TRBJ2-7; no clear D gene. Trimming took 4 bases from V and 1 from J, leaving 11 bases between them. CDR1 is ENHRY, CDR2 SYGVKD, per germline. This CDR3 spans 14 amino acids. Here the CDR3 DNA reads TGTGCCATCAGTGGCGAGACACTTTCCTACGAGCAGTACTTC. Its translation is CAISGETLSYEQYF.

This clonotype was found many times. The genes are TRBV30 and TRBJ2-1; a weak D match, TRBD2 (5 bases). The CDR3 runs 11 residues. Germline CDR1 reads GTSNPN; CDR2 reads SVGIG (reference sequence). V was cut by 8 bases and J by 6 bases, with 11 bases left in between. CDR3 protein: CARGVGNEQFF. The DNA for the CDR3 is TGTGCCCGGGGAGTAGGCAATGAGCAGTTCTTC.

This clonotype was seen a few times. The chain links TRBV7-3 to TRBJ2-5; D uncertain. Trimming shortened V by 2 bases and J by 2 bases, and 9 bases separated the two germline ends. CDR1 and CDR2 (germline): SGHTA, FQGTGA. The CDR3 is 14 residues long. CDR3 loop: CASSLSGIQETQYF. The DNA for the CDR3 is TGTGCCAGCAGCTTATCGGGTATTCAAGAGACCCAGTACTTC.